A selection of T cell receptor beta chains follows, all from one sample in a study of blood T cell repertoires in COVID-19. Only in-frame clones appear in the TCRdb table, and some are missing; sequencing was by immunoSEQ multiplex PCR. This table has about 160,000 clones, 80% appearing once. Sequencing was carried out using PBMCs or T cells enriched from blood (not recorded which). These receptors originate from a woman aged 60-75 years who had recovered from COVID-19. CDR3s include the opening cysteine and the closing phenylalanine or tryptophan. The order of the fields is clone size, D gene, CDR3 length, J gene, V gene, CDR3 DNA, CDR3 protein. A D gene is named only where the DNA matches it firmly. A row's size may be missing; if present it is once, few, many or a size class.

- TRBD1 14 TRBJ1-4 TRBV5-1 TGCGCCAGCAGCCGGACAGGGGGCGAGGAAAAACTGTTTTTT CASSRTGGEEKLFF
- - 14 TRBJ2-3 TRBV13 TGTGCCAGCAGCTTATCTTATGGAGGAAATACGCAGTATTTT CASSLSYGGNTQYF
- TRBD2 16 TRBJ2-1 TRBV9 TGTGCCAGCAGCGTCCTCAGCGGGGGGGTCTTCAATGAGCAGTTCTTC CASSVLSGGVFNEQFF
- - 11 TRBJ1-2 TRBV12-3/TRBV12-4 TGTGCCAGCACACAGGGTTATGGCTACACCTTC CASTQGYGYTF
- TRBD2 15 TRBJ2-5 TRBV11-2 TGTGCCAGCAGCCCAACTAGCGGGGGAACGGAGACCCAGTACTTC CASSPTSGGTETQYF
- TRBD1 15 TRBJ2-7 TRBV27 TGTGCCAGCAGTCTTCATGGGACAGGGATAGGCGAGCAGTACTTC CASSLHGTGIGEQYF
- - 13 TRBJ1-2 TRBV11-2 TGTGCCAGCAGCTTAGGGGCCAACTATGGCTACACCTTC CASSLGANYGYTF
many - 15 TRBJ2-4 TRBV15 TGTGCCACCAGCAGAGCAGGGATAGCCAAAAACATTCAGTACTTC CATSRAGIAKNIQYF
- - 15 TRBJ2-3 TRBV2 TGTGCCAGCAGTGTGGCTAGTTCGGTGCCAGATACGCAGTATTTT CASSVASSVPDTQYF
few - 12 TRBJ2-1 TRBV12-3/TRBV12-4 TGTGCCAGCATGTATAGATCTATTGAGCAGTTCTTC CASMYRSIEQFF
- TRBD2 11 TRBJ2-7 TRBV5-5 TGTGCCAGCCGGGGGGCCTACGAGCAGTACTTC CASRGAYEQYF
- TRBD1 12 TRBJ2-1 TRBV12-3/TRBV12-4 TGTGCCAGCAGTCCACGGACAGGTGAGCAGTTCTTC CASSPRTGEQFF
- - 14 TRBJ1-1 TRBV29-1 TGCAGCGTTGATCCGGTTTGGAGGAACACTGAAGCTTTCTTT CSVDPVWRNTEAFF
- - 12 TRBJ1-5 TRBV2 TGTGCCAGCATGGTTCCGGGGTGGGCCCAGCATTTT CASMVPGWAQHF
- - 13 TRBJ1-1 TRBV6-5 TGTGCCAGCAGTAGAAGCAAGAACACTGAAGCTTTCTTT CASSRSKNTEAFF
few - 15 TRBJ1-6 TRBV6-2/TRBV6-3 TGTGCCAGCAGTTGGGGAACTTCCGGGGATTCACCCCTCCACTTT CASSWGTSGDSPLHF
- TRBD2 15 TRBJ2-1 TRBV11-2 TGTGCCAGCAGCTTAGTGGCGGGGGGGCCCAATGAGCAGTTCTTC CASSLVAGGPNEQFF
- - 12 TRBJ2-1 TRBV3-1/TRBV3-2 TGTGCCAGCAGCCGCCGAGACCTAGGGCAGTTCTTC CASSRRDLGQFF
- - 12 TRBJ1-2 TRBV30 TGTGCCTGGTCGAACTCGAACTATGGCTACACCTTC CAWSNSNYGYTF
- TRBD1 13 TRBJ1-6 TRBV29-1 TGCAGCGTCTCACGGGACAGGGAGTCACCCCTCCACTTT CSVSRDRESPLHF
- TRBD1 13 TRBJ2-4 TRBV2 TGTGCCAGTGACGGGACAGGGGAAAACATTCAGTACTTC CASDGTGENIQYF
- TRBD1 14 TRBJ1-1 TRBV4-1 TGCGCCAGCAGCCCCGGGACAGTGAACACTGAAGCTTTCTTT CASSPGTVNTEAFF
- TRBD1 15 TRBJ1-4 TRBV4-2 TGTGCCAGCAGCCGAACGGGACAGGGTAATGAAAAACTGTTTTTT CASSRTGQGNEKLFF
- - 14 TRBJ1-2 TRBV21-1 TGTGCCAGCAGCAAAACGGGAAGGGGGCATGGCTACACCTTC CASSKTGRGHGYTF
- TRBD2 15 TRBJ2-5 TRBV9 TGTGCCAGCAGCGTAGGCGGGGGGGCTAAAGAGACCCAGTACTTC CASSVGGGAKETQYF
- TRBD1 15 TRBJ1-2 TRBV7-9 TGTGCCAGCAGCTTTAGCGACAGGGATAACTATGGCTACACCTTC CASSFSDRDNYGYTF
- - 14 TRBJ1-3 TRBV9 TGTGCCAGCAGCGGACTCCCCCCTGGAAACACCATATATTTT CASSGLPPGNTIYF
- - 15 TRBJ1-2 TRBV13 TGTGCCAGCAGTTTGGAGGGAGCCCGGGCGGATGGCTACACCTTC CASSLEGARADGYTF
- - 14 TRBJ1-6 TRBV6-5 TGTGCCAGCAGTTACGACAAAAATAATTCACCCCTCCACTTT CASSYDKNNSPLHF
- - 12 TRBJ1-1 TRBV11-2 TGTGCCAGCAGCTTAAATCAGGGGTTCGCTTTCTTT CASSLNQGFAFF
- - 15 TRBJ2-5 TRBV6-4 TGTGCCAGCAGTGTGAGGGCCGGCGGTCAAGAGACCCAGTACTTC CASSVRAGGQETQYF
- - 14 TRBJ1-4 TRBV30 TGTGCCTGGGGTGAATCCACAACTAATGAAAAACTGTTTTTT CAWGESTTNEKLFF
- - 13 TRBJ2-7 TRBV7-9 TGTGCCAGCAGCTTACTTAAGAGATACGAGCAGTACTTC CASSLLKRYEQYF
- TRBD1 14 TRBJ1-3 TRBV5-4 TGTGCCAGCAGCGCCGGACAGGGGGGAAACACCATATATTTT CASSAGQGGNTIYF
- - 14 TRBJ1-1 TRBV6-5 TGTGCCAGCAGTTACTCAGGGGTGATCACTGAAGCTTTCTTT CASSYSGVITEAFF
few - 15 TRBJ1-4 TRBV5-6 TGTGCCAGCAGCTTTAGACTCCAGGGGTTTGAAAAACTGTTTTTT CASSFRLQGFEKLFF
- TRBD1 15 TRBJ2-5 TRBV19 TGTGCCAGTAGTACCCGGGACAGATCCCAAGAGACCCAGTACTTC CASSTRDRSQETQYF
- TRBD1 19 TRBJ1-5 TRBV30 TGTGCCTGGAGTGCCCAAACCCCCGGGACAGGGAAAATAGGTCAGCCCCAGCATTTT CAWSAQTPGTGKIGQPQHF
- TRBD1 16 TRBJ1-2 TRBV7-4 TGTGCCAGCAGCGTCAGTAGGACAGGGGGTGGCTATGGCTACACCTTC CASSVSRTGGGYGYTF
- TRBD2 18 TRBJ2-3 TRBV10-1 TGCGCCAGCAGTGAGTCGGTCCTAGCGGGGACGAGCACAGATACGCAGTATTTT CASSESVLAGTSTDTQYF
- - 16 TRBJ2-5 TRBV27 TGTGCCAGCAGTCCTTGGGCACAGGGAGAGAAAGAGACCCAGTACTTC CASSPWAQGEKETQYF
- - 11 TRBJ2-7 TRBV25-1 TGTGCCAGCAGTGAAGGCGACAAGCAGTACTTC CASSEGDKQYF